This T cell receptor beta chain came from a study of human T cells and chemical hapten exposure (dated by TCRdb to 2020 to 2023). Background for the entire study: The libraries were sequenced as a pool, and the TCR yield per sample differed mostly because of small variations in library volumes within the pool. For every blood RNA sample, sequencing covered both the TCR alpha and TCR beta chains. The study tracked peripheral blood TCR repertoire changes in vivo during primary and secondary sensitization to the hapten diphenylcyclopropenone (DPC) in alopecia patients.

Libraries were made using 5' RACE. The reads were generated on an Illumina MiSeq. During library preparation, unique molecular identifiers were attached to individual cDNA molecules so that TCRs could be counted quantitatively and reproducibly. As for how the authors treated the data: Samples had a median of approximately 93,000 TCRs, with a range from about 23,224 to 750,000. The Decombinator software suite was used to annotate the V, J and CDR3 of the TCR reads. For the PS versus PT1 abundance plots, all samples were subsampled to the same number of TCRs (28,000). Expanded TCRs were defined as absent before sensitization and observed at least eight times at the 2-week time point. TCRdb reanalyzed the raw reads on its own, using fastp at Q25 for trimming and MiXCR for clone calling, and kept in-frame beta chains. Duplicate CDR3 protein sequences are folded into a single record with the most common DNA and genes. TCRdb, rather than the study authors, made the V and J calls. The sample table lists about 140,000 distinct CDR3 sequences, around 4.1% of them with a count of one. The ten most abundant clones make up approximately 1.3% of the sample.

Total RNA was isolated from unfractionated whole blood collected in Tempus Blood RNA tubes. Four or five healthy volunteers acted as controls for TCR sequencing and had blood drawn at day 0, 2 weeks and 6 weeks. Trimming removed 2 bases from V and 0 bases from J, leaving 7 bases between the germline ends. For CDR1 and CDR2, the germline V gene lists MNHEY and SVGAGI. The CDR3 covers 15 residues, taking in both the cysteine and the phenylalanine. Only the CDR3 portion is preserved as DNA: 45 bases, with reading frame beginning at the first base. Study-wide findings and limitations: Repeated subsampling changed both the strength of the expansion versus patch-test correlation and the threshold at which the correlation became significant. No change with DPC sensitization was found in the number of TCRs above 1 in 1000 frequency, and no evidence of global repertoire structure alterations was found.

This clonotype was counted ten times or more. The target of this receptor is not known. Qualities for individual bases were not recorded, and no much larger clone is one base off. The sequence joins TRBV6-5 to TRBJ1-4; tentative D gene TRBD1, with 5 bases matching. The TCR comes from a female donor in good health. The encoded CDR3 is CASSYQTATNEKLFF. The DNA is as follows: TGTGCCAGCAGTTACCAGACAGCAACTAATGAAAAACTGTTTTTT.